The clone carrying this T cell receptor (beta chain) is categorized as medium-sized. Its specificity is unknown. The size of this beta chain means little, since it is a stray read in a library made for alpha chains. As for time point: sample taken at primary tumor resection. Whole RNA, which was extracted from tumor, nontumor lung tissue or frozen PBMC, was sequenced without any cell sorting. The data were obtained in a study of spatial heterogeneity in lung cancer. Study context: There were consistently more beta-chain sequences detected than alpha-chain sequences. Study results and caveats: Blood contained ubiquitous expanded tumor TCRs more at resection than at follow-up.

Every cDNA TCR molecule received its own unique molecular identifier. TCRdb re-called the 5' RACE reads through MiXCR, storing one row per CDR3 protein. The data hold around 8,000 distinct CDR3 sequences, with 6.5% to 9.5% observed a single time. This CDR3 region has 12 residues. The V and J ends lost 7 bases and 5 bases respectively, with 9 bases between them. The sample in question was PBMCs, obtained at surgery. The chain combines TRBV12-3 or TRBV12-4 with TRBJ2-1; no clear D gene. The receptor was derived from a male donor with early-stage non-small cell lung cancer. CDR3 sequence: CASTPENNEQFF. The CDR3 DNA follows: TGTGCCAGCACCCCAGAAAACAATGAGCAGTTCTTC.